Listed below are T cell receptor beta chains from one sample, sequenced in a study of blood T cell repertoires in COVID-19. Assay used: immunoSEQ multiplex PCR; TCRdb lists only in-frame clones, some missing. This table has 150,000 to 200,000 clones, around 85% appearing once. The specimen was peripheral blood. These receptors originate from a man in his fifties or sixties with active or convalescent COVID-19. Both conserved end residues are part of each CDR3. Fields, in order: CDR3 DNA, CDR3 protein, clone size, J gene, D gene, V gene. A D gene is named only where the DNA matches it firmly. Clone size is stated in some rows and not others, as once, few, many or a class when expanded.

DNA: TGTGCCAGCAGTGCCACAGGGAACCCTGAAGCTTTCTTT
CDR3: CASSATGNPEAFF
size: -
J: TRBJ1-1
D: -
V: TRBV25-1

DNA: TGTGCCAGCTCACGCGGGACAGCCTATGGCTACACCTTC
CDR3: CASSRGTAYGYTF
size: -
J: TRBJ1-2
D: TRBD1
V: TRBV18

DNA: TGTGCCACCCGGGACTCTGGGTATGGCTACACCTTC
CDR3: CATRDSGYGYTF
size: -
J: TRBJ1-2
D: -
V: TRBV24-1

DNA: TGTGCCAGCAGCTTGGGCGGACAGGTGGAATATGGCTACACCTTC
CDR3: CASSLGGQVEYGYTF
size: -
J: TRBJ1-2
D: TRBD1
V: TRBV5-4

DNA: TGTGCCAGCTACTCTCAAATAACGGGGGAGACCCAGTACTTC
CDR3: CASYSQITGETQYF
size: -
J: TRBJ2-5
D: -
V: TRBV6-5

DNA: TGTGCCAGCAGCCAAGTCGTGAACACTGAAGCTTTCTTT
CDR3: CASSQVVNTEAFF
size: once
J: TRBJ1-1
D: -
V: TRBV14

DNA: TGTGCCAGCAGCTTAGCTGAGCCGGGACAGGGATGGCAGCCCCAGCATTTT
CDR3: CASSLAEPGQGWQPQHF
size: -
J: TRBJ1-5
D: TRBD1
V: TRBV7-6

DNA: TGTGCCAGCAGTACGGGACAGGTGAACACAGATACGCAGTATTTT
CDR3: CASSTGQVNTDTQYF
size: -
J: TRBJ2-3
D: TRBD1
V: TRBV28

DNA: TGTGCCAGCAGTTTACGGGACACTGAAGCTTTCTTT
CDR3: CASSLRDTEAFF
size: -
J: TRBJ1-1
D: -
V: TRBV28

DNA: TGTGCCAGCAGCCAAGGTGGGACACGCAATGAAGCTTTCTTT
CDR3: CASSQGGTRNEAFF
size: -
J: TRBJ1-1
D: -
V: TRBV14

DNA: TGTGCCAGCAGCCTATCTACTGGGGGGGAGACCCAGTACTTC
CDR3: CASSLSTGGETQYF
size: -
J: TRBJ2-5
D: -
V: TRBV3-1/TRBV3-2

DNA: TGTGCCAGCGGCGAACAGGGGGGCAACACTGAAGCTTTCTTT
CDR3: CASGEQGGNTEAFF
size: once
J: TRBJ1-1
D: TRBD1
V: TRBV6-5

DNA: TGTGCCAGCAGCAGGGAGGGGGGCGCACCTTACACTGAAGCTTTCTTT
CDR3: CASSREGGAPYTEAFF
size: -
J: TRBJ1-1
D: -
V: TRBV21-1

DNA: TGCGCCAGCAGCGAAGTTAGTGGAGCCTACGAGCAGTACTTC
CDR3: CASSEVSGAYEQYF
size: -
J: TRBJ2-7
D: -
V: TRBV5-1

DNA: TGCGCCAGCAGCCAAGCGGAGGAGTCCGGCGAGCAGTACTTC
CDR3: CASSQAEESGEQYF
size: once
J: TRBJ2-7
D: -
V: TRBV4-3

DNA: TGCGCCAGCAGCTTGCCAGGTAGCGGGGGCGAGCAGTACTTC
CDR3: CASSLPGSGGEQYF
size: -
J: TRBJ2-7
D: TRBD2
V: TRBV5-1

DNA: TGTGCCGCCGCTAGCGGGGGGCCTGATACGCAGTATTTT
CDR3: CAAASGGPDTQYF
size: -
J: TRBJ2-3
D: TRBD2
V: TRBV24-1

DNA: TGTGCCAGCAGCCCCAGGACTAGCGGGGGTAATGAGCAGTTCTTC
CDR3: CASSPRTSGGNEQFF
size: -
J: TRBJ2-1
D: TRBD2
V: TRBV9

DNA: TGTGCCAGCAGTCAACAGGGGGATATTGATCAGCCCCAGCATTTT
CDR3: CASSQQGDIDQPQHF
size: few
J: TRBJ1-5
D: TRBD1
V: TRBV6-6

DNA: TGTGCCAGCACCCAGGGGTTCGATCAGCCCCAGCATTTT
CDR3: CASTQGFDQPQHF
size: -
J: TRBJ1-5
D: -
V: TRBV6-5

DNA: TGTGCCAGCAGCCCTACTACAGGGGCCTCCCTCGCTGAAGCTTTCTTT
CDR3: CASSPTTGASLAEAFF
size: -
J: TRBJ1-1
D: TRBD1
V: TRBV3-1/TRBV3-2

DNA: TGTGCCAGCAGCTTCGGAGATCAGCCCCAGCATTTT
CDR3: CASSFGDQPQHF
size: -
J: TRBJ1-5
D: -
V: TRBV7-9

DNA: TGCGCCAGCAGCCAACCAACAGGGGGGGAGACCCAGTACTTC
CDR3: CASSQPTGGETQYF
size: -
J: TRBJ2-5
D: TRBD1
V: TRBV5-1

DNA: TGTGCCAGCTCGCCCAACGAGCGAGACCAGCCCCAGCATTTT
CDR3: CASSPNERDQPQHF
size: -
J: TRBJ1-5
D: -
V: TRBV18

DNA: TGTGCCAGCAGTGATCGGACAGGGGGCGTTTCCGGAGCTTTCTTT
CDR3: CASSDRTGGVSGAFF
size: -
J: TRBJ1-1
D: TRBD1
V: TRBV25-1

DNA: TGTGCCATCAGTGAACGGGGGGGGAACACTGAAGCTTTCTTT
CDR3: CAISERGGNTEAFF
size: -
J: TRBJ1-1
D: -
V: TRBV10-3

DNA: TGTGCCAGCAGCCAACGTATTATTGCTGAAGCTTTCTTT
CDR3: CASSQRIIAEAFF
size: -
J: TRBJ1-1
D: -
V: TRBV4-2

DNA: TGTGCCAGCAGCGAGACAGGGGGTAACACCGGGGAGCTGTTTTTT
CDR3: CASSETGGNTGELFF
size: few
J: TRBJ2-2
D: TRBD1
V: TRBV7-9

DNA: TGTGCCACCAGCACCGCCGGGAGGAACACTGAAGCTTTCTTT
CDR3: CATSTAGRNTEAFF
size: -
J: TRBJ1-1
D: -
V: TRBV15

DNA: TGTGCCAGCAGCCGAGACAGGGTCAATGAGCAGTTCTTC
CDR3: CASSRDRVNEQFF
size: -
J: TRBJ2-1
D: TRBD1
V: TRBV11-2

DNA: TGTGCCAGCAGCCAAATGACTAGCGGGAGCCGGTCGAGGGAGCAGTTCTTC
CDR3: CASSQMTSGSRSREQFF
size: -
J: TRBJ2-1
D: TRBD2
V: TRBV7-3

DNA: TGTGCCAGCAGCCCCGGGACAGGGGGCCAGCCCCAGCATTTT
CDR3: CASSPGTGGQPQHF
size: once
J: TRBJ1-5
D: TRBD1
V: TRBV7-2

DNA: TGTGCCAGCTCAGCCGGACAGGTGAGCTCCTACGAGCAGTACTTC
CDR3: CASSAGQVSSYEQYF
size: -
J: TRBJ2-7
D: TRBD1
V: TRBV18

DNA: TGCGCCAGCAGCCAGCCAACCTTAGGGGTGAGCTATGGCTACACCTTC
CDR3: CASSQPTLGVSYGYTF
size: -
J: TRBJ1-2
D: -
V: TRBV4-1

DNA: TGCAGTGCTAGCCCCGCGCGTTCGCAGTATTTT
CDR3: CSASPARSQYF
size: -
J: TRBJ2-3
D: -
V: TRBV20-1

DNA: TGTGCCAGCAGTGCCCTAGCGGGGTTCTCCCAAGAGACCCAGTACTTC
CDR3: CASSALAGFSQETQYF
size: -
J: TRBJ2-5
D: TRBD2
V: TRBV6-1

DNA: TGTGCCAGCAGTTACTCGACTAGCGGGAAGGGTGAGCAGTTCTTC
CDR3: CASSYSTSGKGEQFF
size: -
J: TRBJ2-1
D: TRBD2
V: TRBV6-5

DNA: TGTGCCAGTAGTATGTCCATGGACAGGGCTGGAAACACCATATATTTT
CDR3: CASSMSMDRAGNTIYF
size: -
J: TRBJ1-3
D: TRBD1
V: TRBV19

DNA: TGTGCCAGCAGCTTAAGTGGGGACAGGGGGTACACTGAAGCTTTCTTT
CDR3: CASSLSGDRGYTEAFF
size: few
J: TRBJ1-1
D: TRBD1
V: TRBV7-2

DNA: TGTGCCAGCAGCCAAGATCATGGAAACACCATATATTTT
CDR3: CASSQDHGNTIYF
size: once
J: TRBJ1-3
D: -
V: TRBV3-1/TRBV3-2

DNA: TGTGCCAGCTCACCAGCCCAATTAGCTAACTATGGCTACACCTTC
CDR3: CASSPAQLANYGYTF
size: -
J: TRBJ1-2
D: -
V: TRBV18

DNA: TGTGCCAGCAGCTCTCGACTAGCGGGGGCCCAAGAGACCCAGTACTTC
CDR3: CASSSRLAGAQETQYF
size: -
J: TRBJ2-5
D: TRBD2
V: TRBV9

DNA: TGTGCCAGCAGTTTAACTATATCCTACGAGCAGTACTTC
CDR3: CASSLTISYEQYF
size: -
J: TRBJ2-7
D: -
V: TRBV12-3/TRBV12-4

DNA: TGCGCCAGCAGCTTGGCGGGGGGAATCGATGAGCAGTTCTTC
CDR3: CASSLAGGIDEQFF
size: -
J: TRBJ2-1
D: TRBD2
V: TRBV5-1

DNA: TGTGCCAGCAGCTTGAGGCGGGGCTCCCGGGGAGAGACCCAGTACTTC
CDR3: CASSLRRGSRGETQYF
size: -
J: TRBJ2-5
D: -
V: TRBV5-6

DNA: TGCGCCAGCAGCGGAACAGGGGGCGGTCGGAATGGCTACACCTTC
CDR3: CASSGTGGGRNGYTF
size: -
J: TRBJ1-2
D: TRBD1
V: TRBV5-1